A selection of T cell receptor beta chains follows, all from one sample in a study of T cell clonotyping in hematopoietic cell transplantation. Clones were sequenced by immunoSEQ multiplex PCR, and TCRdb holds only the in-frame ones, with some missing. This sample yields about 3,000 clones, of which around 80% are seen a single time; 6.1% belongs to the top ten. The specimen comprised peripheral blood mononuclear cells, sampled 30 days after allogeneic stem cell transplant. The receptor source for this set is a male patient aged 55 to 69 who had an allogeneic stem cell transplant, so T cells may come from the graft donor. Some clones in this sample may be carry-over from other donors' samples. Each CDR3 is given with its conserved first and last residue. The D gene is left open where the match is weak. The size entry is marked missing in some rows and otherwise reads once, few, many or a size class.

j_call d_call clone_size v_call cdr3_nt cdr3_aa
TRBJ2-5 - few TRBV23-1 TGCGCCAGCAGTCAAATCGGGGTCCAGGCAAACCAAGAGACCCAGTACTTC CASSQIGVQANQETQYF
TRBJ2-1 TRBD2 - TRBV19 TGTGCCAGTAGTAAGAGCGAGGGAGGGCCCTACAATGAGCAGTTCTTC CASSKSEGGPYNEQFF
TRBJ1-2 - - TRBV4-3 TGCGCCAGCAGCCAAGGAGGCTACTATGGCTACACCTTC CASSQGGYYGYTF
TRBJ2-2 TRBD2 - TRBV7-2 TGTGCCAGCAGCCCTCGACTAGCGGGAGGTGGCGGGGAGCTGTTTTTT CASSPRLAGGGGELFF
TRBJ2-5 - once TRBV7-9 TGTGCCAGCAGAGATCAAGAGACCCAGTACTTC CASRDQETQYF
TRBJ1-1 TRBD1 - TRBV28 TGTGCCAGCAGGGAACCCGGGACAGTCAAGGCTGAAGCTTTCTTT CASREPGTVKAEAFF
TRBJ2-3 - - TRBV25-1 TGTGCCAGCAGTGGGGGAAATACGCAGTATTTT CASSGGNTQYF
TRBJ2-7 - - TRBV28 TGTGCCAGCAGCCCAACTCCCGGACAGCTCTACGAGCAGTACTTC CASSPTPGQLYEQYF
TRBJ1-1 - few TRBV19 TGTGCCAGTAGTATTTATGGGCGGTTTTCGAACACTGAAGCTTTCTTT CASSIYGRFSNTEAFF
TRBJ2-7 - - TRBV7-2 TGTGCCAGCAGCAATACCTACGAGCAGTACTTC CASSNTYEQYF
TRBJ2-7 - - TRBV28 TGTGCCAGCAGAGCCTCGACTGAGCAGTACTTC CASRASTEQYF
TRBJ2-5 TRBD2 - TRBV5-1 TGCGCCAGCAGCTTGCTTGATTCCTCGGGGGGGCAGGGCCTCCCTCCGGAGACCCAGTACTTC CASSLLDSSGGQGLPPETQYF
TRBJ1-2 - large TRBV6-5 TGTGCCAGCAGTTACGCAGGGGCGGTCTACACCTTC CASSYAGAVYTF
TRBJ1-1 - - TRBV30 TGTGCCTGGAGCGAGTTCAACACTGAAGCTTTCTTT CAWSEFNTEAFF
TRBJ1-2 - - TRBV6-5 TGTGCCAGCAGTTACCCCGCGGGACCGCCACTAATCTTC CASSYPAGPPLIF
TRBJ2-5 TRBD2 - TRBV19 TGTGCCAGTAGTATAGGCGGGAGCCCCGCAGAGACCCAGTACTTC CASSIGGSPAETQYF
TRBJ1-2 TRBD1 - TRBV2 TGTGCCAGCAGTGTGGGACAGAAGATATTCTATGGCTACACCTTC CASSVGQKIFYGYTF
TRBJ2-1 TRBD2 few TRBV6-1 TGTGCCAGCAGTGAACTACCCGGACAAGGGAGGGGTGAGCAGTTCTTC CASSELPGQGRGEQFF
TRBJ2-5 TRBD2 few TRBV30 TGTGCCTCTTCTAGCGGGAAAGAGACCCAGTACTTC CASSSGKETQYF
TRBJ2-3 - - TRBV6-5 TGTGCCAGCGGTCTCGACGGTAGCACAGATACGCAGTATTTT CASGLDGSTDTQYF
TRBJ2-3 TRBD2 once TRBV6-5 TGTGCCAGCAGCCCTAGCGGGAGCACAGATACGCAGTATTTT CASSPSGSTDTQYF
TRBJ2-3 - - TRBV20-1 TGCAGTGCCCTCACCTTCTCCACGCAGTATTTT CSALTFSTQYF
TRBJ1-1 - - TRBV7-2 TGTGCCAGCATTACGAACACTGAAGCTTTCTTT CASITNTEAFF
TRBJ1-2 - - TRBV11-3 TGTGCCAGCAGCTTGGAGGACAGCTATGGCTACACCTTC CASSLEDSYGYTF
TRBJ1-1 - - TRBV28 TGTGCCAGCAGTTCCCCGCAGGGAGGGGACACTGAAGCTTTCTTT CASSSPQGGDTEAFF
TRBJ2-5 - - TRBV9 TGTGCCAGCAGCCCCCAGAATGTTAGGGGAGAGACCCAGTACTTC CASSPQNVRGETQYF
TRBJ2-7 - - TRBV7-2 TGTGCCAGCAGCCCCCAAACCGGCCCCTACGAGCAGTACTTC CASSPQTGPYEQYF
TRBJ2-7 - - TRBV27 TGTGCCAGCAGTTTCGCAACAGGGAAAGGCGAGCAGTACTTC CASSFATGKGEQYF
TRBJ2-3 TRBD2 - TRBV30 TGTGCCTGGAGTTCGAGCGGGAGGGCCACAGATACGCAGTATTTT CAWSSSGRATDTQYF
TRBJ2-5 TRBD2 - TRBV6-1 TGTGCCAGCAGTGAAGGGCTAACACGAAGCGGGGCCCTTCAAGAGACCCAGTACTTC CASSEGLTRSGALQETQYF
TRBJ2-3 - few TRBV5-4 TGTGCCAGCAGCTTGTGGAGCACAGATACGCAGTATTTT CASSLWSTDTQYF
TRBJ2-3 TRBD2 - TRBV7-2 TGTGCCAGCAGCTTAGCGGAATCTAGCGGGGGCACAGATACGCAGTATTTT CASSLAESSGGTDTQYF
TRBJ2-5 TRBD2 - TRBV5-1 TGCGCCAGCAGCCCTCCTAGCGGAGCCCAAGAGACCCAGTACTTC CASSPPSGAQETQYF
TRBJ2-7 - few TRBV5-1 TGCGCCAGCAGCTTGGAGATGTCTATGGACGAGCAGTACTTC CASSLEMSMDEQYF
TRBJ1-1 - - TRBV29-1 TGCAGCGTTTACGGGGCATGGGGGGACACTGAAGCTTTCTTT CSVYGAWGDTEAFF
TRBJ1-1 - once TRBV5-4 TGTGCCAGCAGCGATCAGGGTTCCCAGGGAGCTTTCTTT CASSDQGSQGAFF
TRBJ1-2 TRBD1 - TRBV2 TGTGCCAGCAGAACAGGGGTCTATGGCTACACCTTC CASRTGVYGYTF
TRBJ2-1 - - TRBV6-5 TGTGCCAGCAGAAGGGGCCGACAGGCCAATGAGCAGTTCTTC CASRRGRQANEQFF
TRBJ2-1 TRBD2 - TRBV7-3 TGTGCCAGCAGCTTAATTGCGGGAGGGATAAACAATGAGCAGTTCTTC CASSLIAGGINNEQFF
TRBJ2-1 TRBD2 once TRBV9 TGTGCCAGCAGCCCCCCTACTGGGACTAGCGGGATTAGCTCCTACAATGAGCAGTTCTTC CASSPPTGTSGISSYNEQFF
TRBJ2-7 - - TRBV28 TGTGCCAGCAGCCCAACTACCGGGACTGGACGGGAGCAGTACTTC CASSPTTGTGREQYF
TRBJ1-2 - - TRBV6-4 TGTGCCAGCAGTACTCCCTATGGCTACACCTTC CASSTPYGYTF
TRBJ2-5 - - TRBV5-1 TGCGCCAGCAGCTCTGGCATGGGGTCAGAGACCCAGTACTTC CASSSGMGSETQYF
TRBJ1-5 - - TRBV19 TGTGCCAGTAGTATGTCAGGGATTTATAGCAATCAGCCCCAGCATTTT CASSMSGIYSNQPQHF
TRBJ1-2 - - TRBV6-5 TGTGCCAGCGCCTACTCGGGTGCTGGCTACACCTTC CASAYSGAGYTF
TRBJ2-7 - - TRBV30 TGTGCCTGGAGTCAGGCCCACGAGCAGTACTTC CAWSQAHEQYF
TRBJ2-1 - - TRBV7-2 TGTGCCAGCAGCTTACGAGGACCCTCCTACAATGAGCAGTTCTTC CASSLRGPSYNEQFF
TRBJ2-5 - - TRBV4-1 TGCGCCAGCAGCCCCTTACCAGGGCCACAAGAGACCCAGTACTTC CASSPLPGPQETQYF
TRBJ2-5 - - TRBV30 TGTGCCTGGAGACCGGACGGAATCCAAGAGACCCAGTACTTC CAWRPDGIQETQYF
TRBJ1-1 - - TRBV6-5 TGTGCCAGCAGGCTCGACCGGGCCCTCACTGAAGCTTTCTTT CASRLDRALTEAFF
TRBJ1-2 - few TRBV6-5 TGTGCCAGCCACGCGGGGGGGGGCCACTATGGCTACACCTTC CASHAGGGHYGYTF
TRBJ1-2 - - TRBV4-3 TGCGCCAGCAGCCAAGATGGTACAGGGATCAACTATGGCTACACCTTC CASSQDGTGINYGYTF
TRBJ2-1 TRBD1 - TRBV19 TGTGCCAGTAGTATGGACAGGGGGATACCCTCCTACAATGAGCAGTTCTTC CASSMDRGIPSYNEQFF